The rows below give T cell receptor beta chains drawn from one sample of a study of response to subunit inactivated influenza vaccine. TCRdb re-analysed the RT-PCR reads in MiXCR, keeping a single row per CDR3 protein. The data hold approximately 730,000 distinct CDR3 sequences, with 14% observed a single time. Sequencing was performed on PBMCs from blood, taken around two weeks before vaccination. The receptors shown here come from a man between 45 and 60 years old who received an inactivated influenza vaccine. Both conserved end residues are trimmed from each CDR3. The D gene is left open where the match is weak.

d_gene	j_gene	v_gene	CDR3aa
-	TRBJ1-3	TRBV5-1	ASSPGGPSGNTIY
TRBD1	TRBJ2-3	TRBV5-5	ASSLPRGYSDTQY
-	TRBJ2-7	TRBV15	ATSTDRDAASSYEQY
-	TRBJ1-2	TRBV24-1	ATSDPHSRYGYT
-	TRBJ1-1	TRBV5-1	ASSLLYDGRYAF
-	TRBJ2-7	TRBV7-8	ASSSRDHYYEQY
TRBD1	TRBJ1-2	TRBV4-2	ASSPQGTGVGGYT
TRBD1	TRBJ2-1	TRBV28	ASSRTGPYNEQF
-	TRBJ2-2	TRBV5-5	ASSWGPARSGELF
-	TRBJ1-1	TRBV7-9	ASSLSGGENTEAF
TRBD1	TRBJ1-2	TRBV7-9	ASSLDFGTGDGGYT
TRBD1	TRBJ1-4	TRBV5-6	ASSPTGGAGEKLF
-	TRBJ1-1	TRBV7-2	ASSLLGIMNTEAF
-	TRBJ2-5	TRBV28	ASSPVGSPSAGTQY
TRBD2	TRBJ2-1	TRBV14	ASSQGTSSEQF
-	TRBJ1-5	TRBV4-3	ASSQSGAPGEAQH
-	TRBJ2-7	TRBV20-1	SAGPSPTYEQY
TRBD2	TRBJ2-5	TRBV4-2	ASSQDLGLAGRGETQY
-	TRBJ2-1	TRBV6-2/TRBV6-3	ASTDWRGNYNEQF
TRBD2	TRBJ2-3	TRBV4-2	ASSQGLAGGPHTDTQY
TRBD2	TRBJ2-1	TRBV14	ASSQRFGGRSWGLHEQF
-	TRBJ2-3	TRBV12-3/TRBV12-4	ASSLLPSTDTQY